This TCR beta chain is from a study of cytomegalovirus exposure and HLA in healthy donors. Study-level points and caveats: Another analysis was done later, and it associated roughly 15,000 TCR beta sequences with HLA alleles at 0.05 false discovery rate. V- and J-gene trimming of TCR beta was linked (in a later analysis) to a missense DCLRE1C variant.

Regarding this clone: The antigen is not known.

The PCR used 60 Vbeta and 13 Jbeta primers. In the study's own analysis: Unique TCR beta chains numbered about 72 million in a later analysis, with roughly 11 million shared. Sequencing was performed with immunoSEQ multiplex PCR; in TCRdb, only in-frame clones are kept and a portion is missing. D and trimming were read from the DNA, whereas the V and J calls and clone size are those reported in that table. The sample includes 100,000 to 150,000 clones, roughly 80% of them seen just once. The origin of this receptor is a man between 18 and 35 years old in good health and CMV-seropositive. The material sequenced was PBMCs.

Written as DNA, the CDR3 is TGTGCCAGCAGCGTAGCCCTAGCGGCCGGCTCCTACAATGAGCAGTTCTTC. Translation gives CASSVALAAGSYNEQFF. The chain carries TRBV9 and TRBJ2-1, with 7 nucleotides matching TRBD2. Per the germline V gene, CDR1 is SGDLS and CDR2 is YYNGEE. Germline trimming cut 0 bases from V and 0 bases from J; bases unmatched to any gene: 6. The CDR3 covers 17 residues.